The 26 T cell receptor beta chains below were found in one sample sequenced in a study of radiotherapy plus CTLA-4 blockade in lung cancer. Sequencing was performed with immunoSEQ multiplex PCR; in TCRdb, only in-frame clones are kept and a portion is missing. The profile shows around 80,000 clones, roughly 80% of them singletons. Source: peripheral blood, taken from a patient treated with radiotherapy plus ipilimumab. These receptors originate from a human donor with non-small cell lung cancer who had stable disease on radiotherapy plus ipilimumab.

This chain joins TRBV29-1 and TRBJ2-1; 9 bases are shared with TRBD2. The germline gives CDR1 SQVTM, CDR2 ANQGSEA. V lost 2 bases and J lost 2; bases outside the gene matches: 1. This CDR3 has 14 residues. CDR3 sequence reads: CSVESGRTYNEQFF. The CDR3 coding sequence is TGCAGCGTTGAAAGCGGGAGGACCTACAATGAGCAGTTCTTC.

This chain joins TRBV28 and TRBJ1-3; D is unresolved. Looked up from germline, CDR1 is MDHEN and CDR2 is SYDVKM. V lost 5 bases and J lost 0, with 14 bases in between. The CDR3 runs 16 residues. The CDR3: CASSDLSTVSGNTIYF. DNA of the CDR3: TGTGCCAGCAGTGATCTCAGCACAGTCTCTGGAAACACCATATATTTT.

This clone was seen a handful of times. The chain couples TRBV5-1 to TRBJ2-3, with 11 bases fitting TRBD2. The V and J ends lost 2 bases and 4 bases, in that order; junction bases with no gene match: 6. Germline CDR1 and CDR2: SGHRS and YFSETQ. The CDR3 is made up of 16 amino acids. The CDR3 spells CASSFISGRAPDTQYF. The CDR3 DNA reads TGCGCCAGCAGCTTCATTAGCGGGAGGGCCCCAGATACGCAGTATTTT.

This chain uses TRBV27 with TRBJ2-1, with TRBD2 matching over 7 bases. The CDR3 runs 15 residues. Looked up from germline, CDR1 is MNHEY and CDR2 is SMNVEV (reference sequence). The V and J ends lost 7 bases and 9 bases, in that order; junction bases with no gene match: 15. The CDR3 spells CASTWGRAVVGEQFF. DNA of the CDR3: TGTGCCAGCACATGGGGGAGGGCCGTGGTCGGTGAGCAGTTCTTC.

The chain links TRBV2 to TRBJ2-2; tentatively, D is TRBD1 or TRBD2 (6 bases each). This CDR3 is built from 15 residues. Germline values: CDR1 SNHLY, CDR2 FYNNEI. V lost 7 bases to trimming and J lost 0 bases, with 12 bases between them. In nucleotides, the CDR3 is TGTGCCAGCAAAGGGGGACTTTCGAACACCGGGGAGCTGTTTTTT. This sequence encodes CASKGGLSNTGELFF.

The chain has TRBV27 and TRBJ2-7; D gene ambiguous. Germline assignment: CDR1 MNHEY and CDR2 SMNVEV (reference sequence). This CDR3 contains 14 residues. Trimming shortened V by 4 bases and J by 1 base, and 11 bases separated the two germline ends. CDR3 residues: CASSSFRSSYEQYF. CDR3 bases: TGTGCCAGCAGTTCATTCCGATCTTCCTACGAGCAGTACTTC.

The chain has TRBV5-1 and TRBJ2-5; the match to TRBD2 covers 15 bases. CDR1 is SGHRS and CDR2 is YFSETQ in the germline V gene. This CDR3 region has 18 residues. V was pared by 4 bases and J by 4 bases, with 11 bases of the junction left unmatched. The CDR3 spells CASSQRTSGGANIETQYF. CDR3 nucleotide sequence: TGCGCCAGCAGCCAACGGACTAGCGGGGGGGCTAATATAGAGACCCAGTACTTC.

The chain employs TRBV7-2 and TRBJ1-1; D perhaps matches TRBD1 (5 bases). Trimming took off 8 bases at V and 4 bases at J, with 20 bases between the two ends. Germline assignment: CDR1 SGHTA and CDR2 FQGNSA. The CDR3 covers 15 residues. The DNA of the CDR3 is TGTGCCAGCCCCCTGAGGGCCCCAGGGATCACTGAAGCTTTCTTT. It yields the protein CASPLRAPGITEAFF.

The V call is TRBV5-6, the J call TRBJ1-1; D unresolved. Looked up from germline, CDR1 is SGHDT and CDR2 is YYEEEE. The CDR3 has 13 amino acids. V dropped 3 bases and J dropped 0 bases, with 6 bases sitting between them. The DNA for the CDR3 is TGTGCCAGCAGCTCGCACATGAACACTGAAGCTTTCTTT. Protein: CASSSHMNTEAFF.

The chain combines TRBV6-5 with TRBJ2-7; D ambiguous. Germline V gives CDR1 MNHEY, CDR2 SVGAGI. This CDR3 is built from 11 residues. V lost 6 bases to trimming and J lost 3 bases, with 6 bases between them. The CDR3 bases are TGTGCCAGCAGGAACTACTACGAGCAGTACTTC. It specifies CASRNYYEQYF.

V usage is TRBV28 and J usage is TRBJ1-1, with D unclear. Germline values: CDR1 MDHEN, CDR2 SYDVKM. The ends were cut back, 5 bases at V and 7 bases at J, with 8 bases in the middle. This CDR3 comprises 11 residues. CDR3 sequence: CASSTANEAFF. CDR3 nucleotide sequence: TGTGCCAGCAGTACAGCTAATGAAGCTTTCTTT. The full variable domain, rest sourced from reference TRBV28 and TRBJ1-1, is DVKVTQSSRYLVKRTGEKVFLECVQDMDHENMFWYRQDPGLGLRLIYFSYDVKMKEKGDIPEGYSVSREKKERFSLILESASTNQTSMYLCASSTANEAFFGQGTRLTVV.

The V gene is TRBV9, the J gene TRBJ2-1; 10 bases fit TRBD1. V dropped 0 bases and J dropped 1; count of bases not matched to a gene: 4. The CDR3 consists of 17 residues. Germline V gene sequence: CDR1 SGDLS, CDR2 YYNGEE. CDR3 DNA sequence: TGTGCCAGCAGCGTAGTGGGGACAGGGGCATCCTACAATGAGCAGTTCTTC. It encodes CASSVVGTGASYNEQFF.

CDR3 loop: CASSQDHQVLPPYGYTF. In DNA, the CDR3 is TGCGCCAGCAGCCAAGATCATCAGGTCCTTCCCCCTTATGGCTACACCTTC. V and J are TRBV4-1 and TRBJ1-2; no firm D call. Trimming removed 0 bases from V and 5 bases from J, with 19 bases in between. The CDR3 runs to 17 residues. In germline, CDR1 is MGHRA, CDR2 YSYEKL.

There are a few counts of this clone. The chain links TRBV28 to TRBJ1-2, with 7 bases aligning to TRBD1. Germline V CDR1 and CDR2: MDHEN, SYDVKM. V was clipped by 5 bases and J by 7 bases; unmatched bases: 1. The CDR3 is made up of 11 amino acids. This CDR3 is CASSDRAGYTF. CDR3 nucleotides: TGTGCCAGCAGTGACAGGGCTGGCTACACCTTC.

This rearrangement joins TRBV30 to TRBJ1-1; TRBD1 might be the D (5 bases). The germline V and J ends were trimmed by 4 bases and 5 bases, with 14 bases remaining between them. CDR3 length equals 13 residues. Germline V lookup: CDR1 GTSNPN, CDR2 SVGIG (reference sequence). This chain's CDR3 is CAWKSGGGTEAFF. The CDR3 bases are TGTGCCTGGAAGAGCGGGGGGGGGACTGAAGCTTTCTTT.

This sequence joins TRBV4-1 and TRBJ2-1; D is possibly TRBD1 or TRBD2 (5 bases each). V shed 0 bases and J shed 9 bases, with 15 bases lying between them. The CDR3 is made up of 15 amino acids. Germline CDR1 and CDR2: MGHRA and YSYEKL. DNA of the CDR3: TGCGCCAGCAGCCAAGATGAGGGGTGGATGGGTGAGCAGTTCTTC. Encoded protein: CASSQDEGWMGEQFF.

The chain is built from TRBV14 and TRBJ2-1; tentative D call: TRBD2 (6 bases). V was trimmed by 1 base and J by 0 bases, leaving 16 bases between them. The CDR3 consists of 18 residues. Germline V gene sequence: CDR1 SGHDN, CDR2 FVKESK. Here the CDR3 reads CASSQAEIAVSSYNEQFF. The CDR3 coding sequence is TGTGCCAGCAGCCAAGCAGAGATAGCGGTTAGCTCCTACAATGAGCAGTTCTTC. Together with reference TRBV14 and TRBJ2-1, the CDR3 gives the full variable domain: EAGVTQFPSHSVIEKGQTVTLRCDPISGHDNLYWYRRVMGKEIKFLLHFVKESKQDESGMPNNRFLAERTGGTYSTLKVQPAELEDSGVYFCASSQAEIAVSSYNEQFFGPGTRLTVL.

J is TRBJ1-1 and V is TRBV28; no clear D. The CDR3 is 17 residues long. V was cut by 2 bases and J by 0 bases, with 16 bases left in between. Germline CDR1 reads MDHEN; CDR2 reads SYDVKM. In DNA, the CDR3 is TGTGCCAGCAGTTTACCGGAGGGAATGGTTGTGAACACTGAAGCTTTCTTT. Translating gives CASSLPEGMVVNTEAFF. Combining the CDR3 with reference TRBV28 and TRBJ1-1 gives the whole variable domain DVKVTQSSRYLVKRTGEKVFLECVQDMDHENMFWYRQDPGLGLRLIYFSYDVKMKEKGDIPEGYSVSREKKERFSLILESASTNQTSMYLCASSLPEGMVVNTEAFFGQGTRLTVV.

The chain carries TRBV19 and TRBJ1-1; perhaps TRBD1 as D (5 bases). The germline CDR1 and CDR2 sequences are LNHDA and SQIVND (reference sequence). The V and J ends lost 8 bases and 5 bases respectively, with 18 bases between them. CDR3 length equals 14 residues. The CDR3 DNA sequence: TGTGCCAGTGCACGGGACGGCAGAAGTACTGAAGCTTTCTTT. This sequence encodes CASARDGRSTEAFF.

The V and J genes are TRBV5-1 and TRBJ2-7, with no clear D. The CDR3 consists of 14 residues. CDR1 and CDR2 (germline): SGHRS, YFSETQ. Trimming removed 4 bases at V and 4 bases at J, with 15 bases between. CDR3 loop: CASSLDNTVYEQYF. CDR3 DNA: TGCGCCAGCAGCCTAGATAACACTGTTTACGAGCAGTACTTC. The entire variable domain, with the rest obtained from reference TRBV5-1 and TRBJ2-7, is as follows: KAGVTQTPRYLIKTRGQQVTLSCSPISGHRSVSWYQQTPGQGLQFLFEYFSETQRNKGNFPGRFSGRQFSNSRSEMNVSTLELGDSALYLCASSLDNTVYEQYFGPGTRLTVT.

This clone was recorded a few times. The chain employs TRBV7-8 and TRBJ2-7; TRBD2 is a possible D gene (5 bases). Germline loops: CDR1 SGHVS, CDR2 FQNEAQ. Trimming stripped 5 bases from V and 6 bases from J, with 17 bases between. The CDR3 consists of 14 residues. CDR3 sequence: CASSPAEGRGEQYF. CDR3 sequence (DNA): TGTGCCAGCAGCCCCGCCGAGGGTCGGGGCGAGCAGTACTTC.

The chain has TRBV18 and TRBJ1-5; possible D gene TRBD1, 5 bases. The V end was cut by 7 bases, the J end by 9 bases, with 13 bases between. The CDR3 length is 12 residues. Per the germline V gene, CDR1 is KGHSH and CDR2 is LQKENI. DNA of the CDR3: TGTGCCAGCTGGGGGGGGGTCGGGCCCCAGCATTTT. It codes for CASWGGVGPQHF.

The genes are TRBV28 and TRBJ2-4; TRBD2 is a possible D gene (5 bases). From germline, CDR1 is MDHEN and CDR2 SYDVKM. V shed 7 bases and J shed 3 bases, with 10 bases lying between them. The CDR3 loop spans 13 amino acids. The CDR3 loop reads CASNREGKNIQYF. CDR3 sequence (DNA): TGTGCCAGCAACCGGGAAGGCAAAAACATTCAGTACTTC.

This clone was detected only once. This sequence joins TRBV5-5 and TRBJ2-7; D gene unclear. Per germline, CDR1 SGHKS and CDR2 YYEKEE (reference sequence). Trimming shortened V by 0 bases and J by 6 bases, and 10 bases separated the two germline ends. This CDR3 comprises 13 residues. The CDR3 loop reads CASSLAGIGEQYF. The CDR3 DNA reads TGTGCCAGCAGCTTGGCGGGTATAGGCGAGCAGTACTTC.

The CDR3 loop is CASSDRVYEQYF. In DNA, the CDR3 is TGTGCCAGCAGTGACAGGGTTTACGAGCAGTACTTC. This chain uses TRBV6-1 with TRBJ2-7; possible D gene TRBD1, 5 bases. Germline V gene lookup returns CDR1 MNHNS and CDR2 SASEGT. V lost 3 bases, J lost 4 bases, and 7 bases lay in between. This CDR3 is built from 12 residues.

This chain uses TRBV11-2 with TRBJ2-7; D remains ambiguous. CDR3 length: 14 amino acids. V was cut by 2 bases and J by 0 bases, with 8 bases left in between. CDR1 and CDR2 (germline): SGHAT, FQNNGV. This CDR3 reads CASSLMAISYEQYF. CDR3 DNA sequence: TGTGCCAGCAGCTTAATGGCGATCTCCTACGAGCAGTACTTC.